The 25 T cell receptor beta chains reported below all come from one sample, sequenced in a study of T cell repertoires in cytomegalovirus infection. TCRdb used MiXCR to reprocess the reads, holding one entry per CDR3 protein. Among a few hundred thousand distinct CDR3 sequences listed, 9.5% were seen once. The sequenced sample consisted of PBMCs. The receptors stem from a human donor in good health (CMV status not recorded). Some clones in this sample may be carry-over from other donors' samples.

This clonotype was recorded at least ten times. The chain's CDR3 is CASSSPETGNTIYF. The CDR3 nucleotides are TGTGCCAGCAGCTCCCCGGAGACGGGAAACACCATATATTTT. The J gene is TRBJ1-3, the V gene TRBV7-8, with D unresolved. The CDR3 is made up of 14 amino acids. Looked up from germline, CDR1 is SGHVS and CDR2 is FQNEAQ. Trimming cost V 4 bases and J 4 bases, with 11 bases left between them.

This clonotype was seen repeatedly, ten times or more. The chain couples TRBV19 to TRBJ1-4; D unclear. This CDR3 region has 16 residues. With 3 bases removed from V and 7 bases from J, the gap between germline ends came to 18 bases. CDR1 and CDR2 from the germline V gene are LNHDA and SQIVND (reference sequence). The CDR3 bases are TGTGCCAGTAGTATCCCCCGGGCCCTAGCCCGTGAAAAACTGTTTTTT. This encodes CASSIPRALAREKLFF.

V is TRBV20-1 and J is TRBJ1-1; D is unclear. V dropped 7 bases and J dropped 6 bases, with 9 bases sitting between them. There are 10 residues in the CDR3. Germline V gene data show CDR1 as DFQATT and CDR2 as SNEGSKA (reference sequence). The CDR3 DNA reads TGCAGTGTTGCCTTCCCTGAAGCTTTCTTT. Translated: CSVAFPEAFF.

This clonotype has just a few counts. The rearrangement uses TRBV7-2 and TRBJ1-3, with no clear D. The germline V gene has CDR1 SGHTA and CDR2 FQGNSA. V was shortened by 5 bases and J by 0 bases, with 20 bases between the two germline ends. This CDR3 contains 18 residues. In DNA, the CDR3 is TGTGCCAGCAGCGTCCAGTCGGGCGGGCGGCTCTCTGGAAACACCATATATTTT. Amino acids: CASSVQSGGRLSGNTIYF. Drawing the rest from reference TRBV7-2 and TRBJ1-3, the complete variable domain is GAGVSQSPSNKVTEKGKDVELRCDPISGHTALYWYRQSLGQGLEFLIYFQGNSAPDKSGLPSDRFSAERTGGSVSTLTIQRTQQEDSAVYLCASSVQSGGRLSGNTIYFGEGSWLTVV.

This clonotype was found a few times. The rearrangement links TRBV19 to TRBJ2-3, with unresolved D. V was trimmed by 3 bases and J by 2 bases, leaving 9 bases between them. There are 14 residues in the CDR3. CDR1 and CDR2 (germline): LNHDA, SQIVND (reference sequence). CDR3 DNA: TGTGCCAGTAGTATGGGCTCCCACACAGATACGCAGTATTTT. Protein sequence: CASSMGSHTDTQYF.

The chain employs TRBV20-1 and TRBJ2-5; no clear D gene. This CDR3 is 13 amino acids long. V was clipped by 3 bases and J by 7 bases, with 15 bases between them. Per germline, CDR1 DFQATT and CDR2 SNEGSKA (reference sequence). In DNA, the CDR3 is TGCAGTGCTAGCCAACCTCCGTTCGGGACCCAGTACTTC. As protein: CSASQPPFGTQYF.

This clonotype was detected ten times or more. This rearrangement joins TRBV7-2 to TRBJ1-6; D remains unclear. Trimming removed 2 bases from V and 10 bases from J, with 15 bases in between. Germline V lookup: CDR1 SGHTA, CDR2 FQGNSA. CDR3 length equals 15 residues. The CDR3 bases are TGTGCCAGCAGCTTATCCCGGGTACCGGAGTCACCCCTCCACTTT. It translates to CASSLSRVPESPLHF.

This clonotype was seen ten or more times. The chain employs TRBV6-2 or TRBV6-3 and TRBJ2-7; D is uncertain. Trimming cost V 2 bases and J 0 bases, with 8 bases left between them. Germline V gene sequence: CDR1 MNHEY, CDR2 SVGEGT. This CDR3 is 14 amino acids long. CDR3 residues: CASSYSQSSYEQYF. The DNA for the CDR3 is TGTGCCAGCAGTTACAGTCAATCCTCCTACGAGCAGTACTTC.

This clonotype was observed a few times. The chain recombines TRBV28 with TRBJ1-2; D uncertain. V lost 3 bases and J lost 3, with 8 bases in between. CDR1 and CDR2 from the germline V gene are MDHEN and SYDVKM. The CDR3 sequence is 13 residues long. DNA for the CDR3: TGTGCCAGCAGTTTCTTAAGGGACTATGGCTACACCTTC. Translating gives CASSFLRDYGYTF.

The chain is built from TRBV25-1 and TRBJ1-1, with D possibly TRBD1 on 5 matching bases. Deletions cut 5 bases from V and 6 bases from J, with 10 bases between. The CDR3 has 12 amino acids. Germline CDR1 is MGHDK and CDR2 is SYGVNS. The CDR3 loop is CASSRGLSEAFF. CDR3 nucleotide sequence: TGTGCCAGCAGTAGGGGCCTTTCTGAAGCTTTCTTT.

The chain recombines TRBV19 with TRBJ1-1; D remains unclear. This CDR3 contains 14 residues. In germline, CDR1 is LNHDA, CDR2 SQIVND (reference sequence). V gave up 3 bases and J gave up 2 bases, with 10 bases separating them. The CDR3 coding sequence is TGTGCCAGTAGTATGGGTAGGATTAACACTGAAGCTTTCTTT. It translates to CASSMGRINTEAFF.

DNA of the CDR3: TGTGCCAGTAGTATAGATGTAAGGGGACGAAGAACTGAAGCTTTCTTT. It encodes CASSIDVRGRRTEAFF. The rearrangement uses TRBV19 and TRBJ1-1, with D possibly matching TRBD1 (5 bases). There are 16 residues in the CDR3. The germline gives CDR1 LNHDA, CDR2 SQIVND (reference sequence). V was pared by 0 bases and J by 5 bases, with 16 bases between.

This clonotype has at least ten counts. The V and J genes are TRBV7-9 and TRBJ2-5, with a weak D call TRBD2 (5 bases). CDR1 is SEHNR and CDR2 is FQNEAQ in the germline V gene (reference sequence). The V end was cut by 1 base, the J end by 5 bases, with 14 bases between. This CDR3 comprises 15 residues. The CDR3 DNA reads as TGTGCCAGCAGCTTAGGCAGCCCCGGGGTGGAGACCCAGTACTTC. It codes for CASSLGSPGVETQYF.

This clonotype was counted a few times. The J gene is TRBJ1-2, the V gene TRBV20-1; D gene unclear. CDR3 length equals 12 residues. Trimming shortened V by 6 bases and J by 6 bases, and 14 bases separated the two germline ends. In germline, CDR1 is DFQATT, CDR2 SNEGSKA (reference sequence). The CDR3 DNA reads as TGCAGTGCCCAGAGGCCAGTCCATGGCTACACCTTC. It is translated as CSAQRPVHGYTF.

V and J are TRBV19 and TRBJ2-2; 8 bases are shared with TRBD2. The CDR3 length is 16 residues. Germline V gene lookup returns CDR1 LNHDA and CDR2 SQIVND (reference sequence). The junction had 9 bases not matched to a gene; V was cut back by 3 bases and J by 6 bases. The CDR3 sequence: CASSIDLAGGAGELFF. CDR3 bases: TGTGCCAGTAGTATCGATCTGGCGGGAGGCGCCGGGGAGCTGTTTTTT.

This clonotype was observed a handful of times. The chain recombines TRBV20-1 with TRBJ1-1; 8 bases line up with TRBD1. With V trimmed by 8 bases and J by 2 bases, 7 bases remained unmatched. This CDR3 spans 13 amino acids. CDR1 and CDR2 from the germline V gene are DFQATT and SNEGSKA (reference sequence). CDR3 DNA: TGCAGTCCCAGGACAGGGTCCAACACTGAAGCTTTCTTT. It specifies CSPRTGSNTEAFF.

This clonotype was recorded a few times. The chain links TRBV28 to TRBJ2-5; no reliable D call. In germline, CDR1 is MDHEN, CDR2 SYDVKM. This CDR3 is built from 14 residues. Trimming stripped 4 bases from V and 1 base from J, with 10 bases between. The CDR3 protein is CASSSPTLQETQYF. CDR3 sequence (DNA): TGTGCCAGCAGTTCTCCCACTCTCCAAGAGACCCAGTACTTC. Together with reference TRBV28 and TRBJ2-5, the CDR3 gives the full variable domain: DVKVTQSSRYLVKRTGEKVFLECVQDMDHENMFWYRQDPGLGLRLIYFSYDVKMKEKGDIPEGYSVSREKKERFSLILESASTNQTSMYLCASSSPTLQETQYFGPGTRLLVL.

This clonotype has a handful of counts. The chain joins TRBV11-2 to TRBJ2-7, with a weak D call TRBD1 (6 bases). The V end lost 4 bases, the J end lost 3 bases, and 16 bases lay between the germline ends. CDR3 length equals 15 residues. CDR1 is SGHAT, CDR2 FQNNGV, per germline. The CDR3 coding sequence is TGTGCCAGCAGCTCTATACAGGGTTCTGTCTACGAGCAGTACTTC. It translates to CASSSIQGSVYEQYF. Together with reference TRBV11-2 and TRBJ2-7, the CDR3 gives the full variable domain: EAGVAQSPRYKIIEKRQSVAFWCNPISGHATLYWYQQILGQGPKLLIQFQNNGVVDDSQLPKDRFSAERLKGVDSTLKIQPAKLEDSAVYLCASSSIQGSVYEQYFGPGTRLTVT.

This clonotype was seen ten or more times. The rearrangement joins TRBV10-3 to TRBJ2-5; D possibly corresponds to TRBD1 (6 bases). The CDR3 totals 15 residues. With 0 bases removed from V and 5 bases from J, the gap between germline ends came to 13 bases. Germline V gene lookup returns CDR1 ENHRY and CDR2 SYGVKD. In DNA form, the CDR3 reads TGTGCCATCAGTGAGTCCGACCTCCAGGGGGAGACCCAGTACTTC. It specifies CAISESDLQGETQYF.

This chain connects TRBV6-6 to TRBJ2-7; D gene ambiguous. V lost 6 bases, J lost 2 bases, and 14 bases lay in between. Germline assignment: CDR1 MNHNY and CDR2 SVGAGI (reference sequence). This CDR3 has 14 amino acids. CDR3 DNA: TGTGCCAGCAGCGAACCCTGGCAGGCCTACGAGCAGTACTTC. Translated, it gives CASSEPWQAYEQYF.

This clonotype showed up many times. In nucleotides, the CDR3 is TGTGCCAGCAGTTATGGCCTAGCGGGAGTCAACGAGCAGTACTTC. The encoded protein is CASSYGLAGVNEQYF. This chain links TRBV6-2 or TRBV6-3 with TRBJ2-7; 10 bases match TRBD2. Germline V CDR1 and CDR2: MNHEY, SVGEGT. Trimming at V came to 3 bases and at J to 5 bases, leaving 7 bases not matched to a gene. This CDR3 spans 15 amino acids.

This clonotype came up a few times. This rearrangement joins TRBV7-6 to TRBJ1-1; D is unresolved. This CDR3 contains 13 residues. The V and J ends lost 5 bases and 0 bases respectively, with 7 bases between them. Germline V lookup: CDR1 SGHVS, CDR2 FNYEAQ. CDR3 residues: CASSRVVNTEAFF. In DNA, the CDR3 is TGTGCCAGCAGCCGTGTTGTGAACACTGAAGCTTTCTTT.

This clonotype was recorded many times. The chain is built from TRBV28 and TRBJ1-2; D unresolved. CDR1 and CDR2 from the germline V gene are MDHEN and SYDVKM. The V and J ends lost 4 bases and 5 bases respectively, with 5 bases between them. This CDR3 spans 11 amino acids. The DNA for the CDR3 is TGTGCCAGCAGTTCGTATTATGGCTACACCTTC. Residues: CASSSYYGYTF.

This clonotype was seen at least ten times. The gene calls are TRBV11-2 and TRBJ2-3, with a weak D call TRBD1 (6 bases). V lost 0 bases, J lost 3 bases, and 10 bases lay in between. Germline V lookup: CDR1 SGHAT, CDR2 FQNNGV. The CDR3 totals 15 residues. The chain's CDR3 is CASSLDRGSTDTQYF. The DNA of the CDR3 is TGTGCCAGCAGCTTAGACAGGGGATCGACAGATACGCAGTATTTT.

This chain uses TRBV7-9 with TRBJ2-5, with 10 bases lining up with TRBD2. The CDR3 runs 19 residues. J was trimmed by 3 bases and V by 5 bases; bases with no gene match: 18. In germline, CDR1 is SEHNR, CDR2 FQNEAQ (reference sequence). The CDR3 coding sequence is TGTGCCAGCAGCCCTTGGGTGGCTAGCGGGGGCCCTGGGGAAGAGACCCAGTACTTC. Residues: CASSPWVASGGPGEETQYF. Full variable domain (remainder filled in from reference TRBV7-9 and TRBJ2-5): DTGVSQNPRHKITKRGQNVTFRCDPISEHNRLYWYRQTLGQGPEFLTYFQNEAQLEKSRLLSDRFSAERPKGSFSTLEIQRTEQGDSAMYLCASSPWVASGGPGEETQYFGPGTRLLVL.